This T cell receptor beta chain was captured by sequencing in a study of T cell responses to AZD1222 COVID-19 vaccine. Findings and limits, study-wide: In the spike-specific TCR repertoire, nearly half reportedly target unmutated variant regions.

With respect to this clone: Antigen unknown.

Germline lookup yields CDR1 SNHLY and CDR2 FYNNEI. The CDR3 is 10 amino acids. Trimming cost V 8 bases and J 11 bases, with 13 bases left between them. Produced via immunoSEQ multiplex PCR; TCRdb's table is partial and in-frame only. The table has about 110,000 clones, around 90% seen once. The sequence came from an adult who received the AZD1222 COVID-19 vaccine. The rearrangement links TRBV2 to TRBJ2-7; TRBD2 is a possible D gene (6 bases). The sample here was peripheral blood, taken 28 days after the second AZD1222 dose. CDR3: CASVGGRKYF. CDR3 DNA sequence: TGTGCCAGCGTCGGGGGTCGTAAGTACTTC. Based on the CDR3 plus reference TRBV2 and TRBJ2-7, the full variable domain is EPEVTQTPSHQVTQMGQEVILRCVPISNHLYFYWYRQILGQKVEFLVSFYNNEISEKSEIFDDQFSVERPDGSNFTLKIRSTKLEDSAMYFCASVGGRKYFGPGTRLTVT.